The 27 T cell receptor beta chains below come from one sample, sequenced in a study of shared clonotypes between healthy human individuals. Cells designated naive CD8 were CD45RO-negative and were positively selected for CCR7, with terminally differentiated effector memory CD45RA+ cells excluded. The method was immunoSEQ multiplex PCR; TCRdb's version includes in-frame clones alone and lacks a portion of them. The sample has about 2.2 million clones; 80% to 95% are singletons. Sequenced material: naive CD8+ T cells from PBMCs. The receptors were gathered from a man younger than 30 in good health. Some clones in this sample may be carry-over from other donors' samples.

The chain links TRBV9 to TRBJ2-1; D not resolved. In germline, CDR1 is SGDLS, CDR2 YYNGEE. This CDR3 has 15 residues. Trimming left V 4 bases short and J 2 bases short, with 13 bases between. The CDR3 is CASSKDGRPYNEQFF. As DNA, the CDR3 is TGTGCCAGCAGCAAGGACGGACGCCCCTACAATGAGCAGTTCTTC.

This chain connects TRBV10-1 to TRBJ2-3; 14 positions match TRBD2. Germline CDR1 and CDR2: WNHNN and SYGVQD (reference sequence). V gave up 3 bases and J gave up 3 bases; unmatched junction bases: 8. This CDR3 has 18 residues. CDR3 residues: CASSEPSRTSGRTDTQYF. In DNA form, the CDR3 reads TGCGCCAGCAGTGAACCCTCGAGGACTAGCGGGAGGACAGATACGCAGTATTTT.

The J gene is TRBJ1-1, the V gene TRBV6-1; D gene unclear. The CDR3 consists of 16 residues. Germline CDR1 reads MNHNS; CDR2 reads SASEGT. V gave up 3 bases and J gave up 1 base, with 15 bases separating them. CDR3: CASSDRLWTENTEAFF. The CDR3 region has the DNA TGTGCCAGCAGTGATCGGTTGTGGACGGAGAACACTGAAGCTTTCTTT.

The rearrangement links TRBV5-1 to TRBJ1-1; D perhaps matches TRBD1 (5 bases). V was pared by 4 bases and J by 5 bases, with 21 bases between. Per the germline V gene, CDR1 is SGHRS and CDR2 is YFSETQ. The CDR3 is 16 amino acids. The CDR3: CASSPGWGGGGTEAFF. CDR3 DNA sequence: TGCGCCAGCAGCCCCGGGTGGGGCGGCGGGGGAACTGAAGCTTTCTTT.

This clone appeared once. The chain is built from TRBV5-1 and TRBJ1-2, with 12 nucleotides matching TRBD1. The CDR3 length is 16 residues. Unmatched junction bases numbered 6, after V lost 3 bases and J lost 3 bases. Germline V CDR1 and CDR2: SGHRS, YFSETQ. The CDR3 nucleotides are TGCGCCAGCAGCTCGGGACAGGGGGCACTACACTATGGCTACACCTTC. Translation gives CASSSGQGALHYGYTF.

The chain combines TRBV28 with TRBJ2-7, with D uncertain. The CDR3 is 14 residues long. Germline V gene sequence: CDR1 MDHEN, CDR2 SYDVKM. V was shortened by 3 bases and J by 4 bases, with 13 bases between the two germline ends. CDR3 sequence (DNA): TGTGCCAGCAGTTTCCATGCAGGTTGGTACGAGCAGTACTTC. Translation: CASSFHAGWYEQYF.

The chain couples TRBV9 to TRBJ2-1; 8 bases align to TRBD2. This CDR3 contains 15 residues. The J segment lost 4 bases and the V segment lost 1 base, leaving 4 bases of the junction unmatched. CDR1 is SGDLS, CDR2 YYNGEE, per germline. CDR3 sequence reads: CASSVTSGPYNEQFF. CDR3 in DNA: TGTGCCAGCAGCGTAACTAGCGGCCCTTACAATGAGCAGTTCTTC.

This chain uses TRBV7-9 with TRBJ1-2; 9 nucleotides line up with TRBD1. Germline CDR1 reads SEHNR; CDR2 reads FQNEAQ (reference sequence). The ends lost 1 base at V and 8 bases at J; junction bases unmatched: 11. This CDR3 is 16 amino acids long. The CDR3 coding sequence is TGTGCCAGCAGCTTAGATCCGGGACAGGGTATCAACGGCTACACCTTC. Its translation is CASSLDPGQGINGYTF.

The chain is built from TRBV27 and TRBJ2-3; a weak D match, TRBD1 (5 bases). The germline gives CDR1 MNHEY, CDR2 SMNVEV (reference sequence). Trimming stripped 6 bases from V and 6 bases from J, with 13 bases between. The CDR3 runs to 13 residues. The CDR3 DNA sequence: TGTGCCAGCAGCCCCCGACAGATGGATACGCAGTATTTT. Protein: CASSPRQMDTQYF.

This clone was counted a single time. The chain uses TRBV7-9 and TRBJ2-1; TRBD1 agrees at 10 bases. The length of the CDR3 is 16 residues. J lost 8 bases, V lost 5 bases, and 12 bases had no gene match. CDR1 and CDR2 (germline): SEHNR, FQNEAQ (reference sequence). The CDR3 is CASSPTTGGRVDEQFF. The CDR3 nucleotides are TGTGCCAGCAGCCCGACGACAGGGGGCCGCGTCGATGAGCAGTTCTTC.

This clone was found a few times. The chain combines TRBV10-2 with TRBJ2-7; 10 bases align to TRBD1. CDR3 length: 14 amino acids. J lost 2 bases, V lost 5 bases, and 3 bases had no gene match. Per germline, CDR1 WSHSY and CDR2 SAAADI. The CDR3 here is CASSSGTGAYEQYF. DNA for the CDR3: TGCGCCAGCAGTTCGGGGACAGGGGCCTACGAGCAGTACTTC.

This clone was seen only once. The chain carries TRBV5-1 and TRBJ2-7; 13 nucleotides agree with TRBD2. J lost 2 bases, V lost 1 base, and 0 bases had no gene match. The CDR3 is made up of 15 amino acids. Germline loops: CDR1 SGHRS, CDR2 YFSETQ. CDR3 sequence: CASSLTSGRAYEQYF. CDR3 nucleotides: TGCGCCAGCAGCTTGACTAGCGGGAGGGCCTACGAGCAGTACTTC. Complete variable domain (other parts from reference TRBV5-1 and TRBJ2-7): KAGVTQTPRYLIKTRGQQVTLSCSPISGHRSVSWYQQTPGQGLQFLFEYFSETQRNKGNFPGRFSGRQFSNSRSEMNVSTLELGDSALYLCASSLTSGRAYEQYFGPGTRLTVT.

The rearrangement uses TRBV5-5 and TRBJ2-7; 12 positions agree with TRBD2. The CDR3 sequence is 16 residues long. The V gene's germline CDR1 is SGHKS and CDR2 YYEKEE (reference sequence). The V segment lost 4 bases and the J segment 2 bases; nucleotides outside the gene matches: 7. The DNA of the CDR3 is TGTGCCAGCAGCCTCGGGACTAGCGGGTATCCCTACGAGCAGTACTTC. This codes for CASSLGTSGYPYEQYF. The variable domain in full, completed from reference TRBV5-5 and TRBJ2-7, reads DAGVTQSPTHLIKTRGQQVTLRCSPISGHKSVSWYQQVLGQGPQFIFQYYEKEERGRGNFPDRFSARQFPNYSSELNVNALLLGDSALYLCASSLGTSGYPYEQYFGPGTRLTVT.

In this sample, this clone turned up a few times. The V call is TRBV28, the J call TRBJ1-5; D gene ambiguous. Germline lookup yields CDR1 MDHEN and CDR2 SYDVKM. V was clipped by 6 bases and J by 3 bases, with 3 bases between them. The CDR3 loop spans 11 amino acids. As DNA, the CDR3 is TGTGCCAGCAGGGACAATCAGCCCCAGCATTTT. It is translated as CASRDNQPQHF.

The gene calls are TRBV4-1 and TRBJ2-7; either TRBD1 or TRBD2 may fit D (6 bases each). The germline V and J ends were trimmed by 5 bases and 4 bases, with 12 bases remaining between them. CDR1 is MGHRA, CDR2 YSYEKL, per germline. This CDR3 is built from 13 residues. CDR3 amino acids: CASSEGGGYEQYF. CDR3 sequence (DNA): TGCGCCAGCAGCGAAGGAGGGGGATACGAGCAGTACTTC.

The chain couples TRBV29-1 to TRBJ1-2, with a possible D match to TRBD1 (5 bases). V was shortened by 7 bases and J by 2 bases, with 8 bases between the two germline ends. The CDR3 runs 11 residues. Germline V gives CDR1 SQVTM, CDR2 ANQGSEA. The CDR3 DNA is TGCAGCGCCGGGACCAACTATGGCTACACCTTC. It specifies CSAGTNYGYTF.

Notes on this clone: Likely a read error: the CDR3 ends without its conserved phenylalanine or tryptophan. The chain joins TRBV11-2 to TRBJ2-7; D is undetermined. The length of the CDR3 is 15 residues. Per germline, CDR1 SGHAT and CDR2 FQNNGV. Trimming took 0 bases from V and 3 from J, leaving 12 bases between them. CDR3 sequence: CASSLDGERFYEQYL. DNA of the CDR3: TGTGCCAGCAGCTTAGATGGAGAAAGGTTCTACGAGCAGTACCTC.

A remark on this clone: Other DNA sequences of this sample code for an identical CDR3. The J gene is TRBJ1-3, the V gene TRBV9, with D uncertain. This CDR3 region has 15 residues. Trimming pared 0 bases from V and 0 bases from J, leaving 7 bases between. Germline-derived CDR1 and CDR2 are SGDLS and YYNGEE. CDR3 nucleotide sequence: TGTGCCAGCAGCGTAGGAGGGCACTCTGGAAACACCATATATTTT. Residues: CASSVGGHSGNTIYF.

The chain couples TRBV12-5 to TRBJ1-5; TRBD1 might be the D (5 bases). The V end lost 8 bases, the J end lost 0 bases, and 8 bases lay between the germline ends. The CDR3 is made up of 13 amino acids. CDR1 LGHNT and CDR2 FRNRAP come from the germline V gene. The CDR3 here is CASQGFSNQPQHF. The CDR3 DNA reads as TGTGCTAGTCAGGGTTTTAGCAATCAGCCCCAGCATTTT.

The chain carries TRBV11-3 and TRBJ2-7; 8 bases are shared with TRBD1. The CDR3 totals 15 residues. Trimming removed 5 bases from V and 3 bases from J; junction bases left unmatched: 9. The germline gives CDR1 SGHNT, CDR2 YENEEA. The CDR3 sequence: CASSLTAGTGYEQYF. The CDR3 DNA reads TGTGCCAGCAGCCTAACGGCTGGGACAGGCTACGAGCAGTACTTC.

CDR3 sequence (DNA): TGTGCCAGCAGTCTAGCCCCGAGGTACAATGAGCAGTTCTTC. This sequence encodes CASSLAPRYNEQFF. This chain uses TRBV28 with TRBJ2-1; possibly TRBD2 for D (5 bases). Germline V lookup: CDR1 MDHEN, CDR2 SYDVKM. The V end lost 5 bases, the J end lost 4 bases, and 12 bases lay between the germline ends. The CDR3 extends over 14 amino acids.

This clone was seen only once. The chain couples TRBV4-3 to TRBJ2-3; 11 bases match TRBD2. The V and J ends lost 0 bases and 3 bases, in that order; junction bases with no gene match: 2. In germline, CDR1 is LGHNA, CDR2 YSLEER. This CDR3 region has 16 residues. DNA of the CDR3: TGCGCCAGCAGCCAAGATCCTAGCGGGAGGACAGATACGCAGTATTTT. Residues: CASSQDPSGRTDTQYF.

V and J are TRBV10-3 and TRBJ1-1; 8 bases are a match to TRBD1. This CDR3 contains 13 residues. Losses at the gene ends were 2 bases for V and 6 bases for J; bases not matched to a gene: 2. CDR1 ENHRY and CDR2 SYGVKD come from the germline V gene. This CDR3 is CAISEGQGPEAFF. DNA of the CDR3: TGTGCCATCAGTGAGGGACAGGGTCCTGAAGCTTTCTTT.

The chain employs TRBV27 and TRBJ2-7; tentative D call: TRBD2 (7 bases). The CDR3 totals 14 residues. The V gene's germline CDR1 is MNHEY and CDR2 SMNVEV (reference sequence). Trimming removed 3 bases from V and 5 bases from J, with 14 bases in between. The CDR3: CASSFFRGAHEQYF. DNA for the CDR3: TGTGCCAGCAGTTTTTTTCGGGGGGCCCACGAGCAGTACTTC.

The V and J genes are TRBV9 and TRBJ2-1; no clear D. Trimming removed 0 bases at V and 4 bases at J, with 5 bases between. This CDR3 region has 13 residues. Looked up from germline, CDR1 is SGDLS and CDR2 is YYNGEE. The CDR3 coding sequence is TGTGCCAGCAGCGTAGAACTTTACAATGAGCAGTTCTTC. The encoded protein is CASSVELYNEQFF.

This clone has only one observation. This chain uses TRBV2 with TRBJ2-7; 8 bases are a match to TRBD2. Trimming cost V 2 bases and J 2 bases; bases outside gene matches: 5. Germline CDR1 is SNHLY and CDR2 is FYNNEI. This CDR3 is 15 amino acids long. The DNA of the CDR3 is TGTGCCAGCAGTGAACGGGGGGGCCGAACCTACGAGCAGTACTTC. Protein sequence: CASSERGGRTYEQYF.

The V gene is TRBV4-3, the J gene TRBJ1-1, with D perhaps TRBD1 (6 bases). V dropped 0 bases and J dropped 5 bases, with 13 bases sitting between them. CDR1 and CDR2 from the germline V gene are LGHNA and YSLEER. This CDR3 comprises 15 residues. CDR3 DNA sequence: TGCGCCAGCAGCCAAGACCCCAGGGGAGGTACTGAAGCTTTCTTT. This translates into CASSQDPRGGTEAFF.